This TCR beta chain was observed in a study of shared clonotypes between healthy human individuals. Study background: Donors were two women and a few men aged 18 to 49.

The CDR3 has 13 residues. CDR1 and CDR2 from the germline V gene are SGHTA and FQGNSA. Trimming removed 1 base at V and 5 bases at J, with 6 bases between. Sorted-subset replicate PCRs used around 220 ng DNA, about 30,000 T cell genomes. Under the authors' procedure: Sequence data from immunoSEQ were junction-only and lacked quality scores; consequently, filtering differed. Sequencing was performed with immunoSEQ multiplex PCR; in TCRdb, only in-frame clones are kept and a portion is missing. V, J and clone size were drawn from that table, and D and trimming were deduced from the DNA. The table lists 2 million to 3 million clones, 93% of them singletons.

The chain is built from TRBV7-2 and TRBJ2-1; no reliable D call. Sequenced material: naive CD4+ T cells from PBMCs. Subset noted: CD45RA+ positively selected. This sequence was found in a man aged 18 to 35 in good health. Some clones in this sample may be carry-over from other donors' samples. CDR3 in DNA: TGTGCCAGCAGCTTAGTCCCCCACAATGAGCAGTTCTTC. This codes for CASSLVPHNEQFF.